Described below is a single TCR beta chain sequence and its context. Its cognate antigen is unknown. The data were taken from a study of shared clonotypes between healthy human individuals. Profiled with immunoSEQ multiplex PCR; TCRdb holds only in-frame clones, not every one. Of millions of clones listed, just under 95% were seen once; the top ten hold 0.85% to 1.2%. Findings of the study overall: Clonotypes shared by all four donors outscored non-shared clonotypes in generation probability. Richness estimates generally favored naive over memory subsets.

In the naive CD8 group, cells lacked CD45RO and were positively selected for CCR7, so terminally differentiated effector memory CD45RA+ cells were left out. Free of recent acute infections or vaccinations, the donors were healthy HIV-negative adults. Germline CDR1 reads MNHGY; CDR2 reads SVAAGI. Trimming removed 11 bases at V and 3 bases at J, with 17 bases between. This CDR3 has 13 amino acids. The rearrangement links TRBV6-9 to TRBJ2-7; no firm D call. Sequencing was done on a sample of naive CD8+ T cells sorted from blood. The clonotype originates from a man between 18 and 35 years old in good health. This CDR3 is CAGYLRVDYEQYF. The CDR3, as DNA: TGTGCCGGCTATTTACGGGTGGACTACGAGCAGTACTTC.